This T cell receptor (beta chain) was sequenced during a study of spatial heterogeneity in lung cancer. MiXCR, applied by TCRdb to the 5' RACE reads, yields one record per CDR3 protein. This table holds roughly 3,900 distinct CDR3 sequences, around a tenth found once. Time point noted: sample taken at primary tumor resection. The donors comprised roughly 71 untreated early-stage non-small cell lung cancer patients. In its sample, this clonotype is medium-sized. Its specificity is unknown. Germline V gives CDR1 SGHDN, CDR2 FVKESK. The CDR3 has 13 amino acids. Deletions cut 4 bases from V and 2 bases from J, with 8 bases between. Whole-study findings and limits: The study found that expanded intratumoral alpha and beta TCR counts tracked tumor mutation counts.

The material was lung tumor tissue, obtained at surgery. The receptor comes from a female donor with early-stage non-small cell lung cancer. The V gene is TRBV14, the J gene TRBJ2-5; D remains ambiguous. The DNA for the CDR3 is TGTGCCAGCAGCCGTTGGCTACAAGAGACCCAGTACTTC. Translation: CASSRWLQETQYF.